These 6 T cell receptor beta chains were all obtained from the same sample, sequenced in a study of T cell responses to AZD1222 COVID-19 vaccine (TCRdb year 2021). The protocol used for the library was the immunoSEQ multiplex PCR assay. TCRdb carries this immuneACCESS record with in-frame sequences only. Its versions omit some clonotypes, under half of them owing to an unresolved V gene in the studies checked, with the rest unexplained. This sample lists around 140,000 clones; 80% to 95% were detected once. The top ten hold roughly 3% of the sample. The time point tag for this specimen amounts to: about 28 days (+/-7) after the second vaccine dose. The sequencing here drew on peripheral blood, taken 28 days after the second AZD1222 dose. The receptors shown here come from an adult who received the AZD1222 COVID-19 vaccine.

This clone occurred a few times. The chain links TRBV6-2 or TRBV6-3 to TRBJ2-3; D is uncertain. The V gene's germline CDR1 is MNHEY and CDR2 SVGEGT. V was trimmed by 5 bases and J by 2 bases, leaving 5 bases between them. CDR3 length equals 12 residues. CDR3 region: CASSRSTDTQYF. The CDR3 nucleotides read TGTGCCAGCAGTCGGTCCACAGATACGCAGTATTTT.

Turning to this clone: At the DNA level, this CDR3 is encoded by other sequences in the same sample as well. The CDR3 reads CASSLQVNTEAFF. CDR3 coding DNA: TGTGCCAGCAGTCTACAGGTGAACACTGAAGCTTTCTTT. The chain combines TRBV14 with TRBJ1-1; D may be TRBD1 (5 bases). Germline-derived CDR1 and CDR2 are SGHDN and FVKESK. The V end lost 6 bases, the J end lost 0 bases, and 8 bases lay between the germline ends. The CDR3 runs 13 residues. The whole variable domain, remainder taken from reference TRBV14 and TRBJ1-1, is EAGVTQFPSHSVIEKGQTVTLRCDPISGHDNLYWYRRVMGKEIKFLLHFVKESKQDESGMPNNRFLAERTGGTYSTLKVQPAELEDSGVYFCASSLQVNTEAFFGQGTRLTVV.

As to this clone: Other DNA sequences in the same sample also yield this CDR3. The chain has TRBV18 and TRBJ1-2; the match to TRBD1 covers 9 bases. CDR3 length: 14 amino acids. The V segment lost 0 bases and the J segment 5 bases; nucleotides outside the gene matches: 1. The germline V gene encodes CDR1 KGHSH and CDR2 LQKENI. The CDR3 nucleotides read TGTGCCAGCTCACCACCAGGACAGGGGTATGGCTACACCTTC. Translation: CASSPPGQGYGYTF.

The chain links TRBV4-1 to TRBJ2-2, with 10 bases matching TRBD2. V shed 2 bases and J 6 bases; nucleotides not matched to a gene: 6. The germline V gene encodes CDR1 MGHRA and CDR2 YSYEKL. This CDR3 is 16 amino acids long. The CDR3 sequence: CASSQTLAGAAGELFF. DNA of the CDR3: TGCGCCAGCAGCCAAACGCTAGCGGGAGCAGCCGGGGAGCTGTTTTTT.

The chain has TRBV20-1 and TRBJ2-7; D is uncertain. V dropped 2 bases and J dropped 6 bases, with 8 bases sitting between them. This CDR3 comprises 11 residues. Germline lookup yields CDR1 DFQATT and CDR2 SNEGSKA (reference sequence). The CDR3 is CSARKGSEQYF. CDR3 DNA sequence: TGCAGTGCTAGAAAGGGCAGCGAGCAGTACTTC.

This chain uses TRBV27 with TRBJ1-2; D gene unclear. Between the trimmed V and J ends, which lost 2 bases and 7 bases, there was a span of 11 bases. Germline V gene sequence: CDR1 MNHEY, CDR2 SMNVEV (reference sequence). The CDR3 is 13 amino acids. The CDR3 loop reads CASSLTRGLGYTF. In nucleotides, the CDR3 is TGTGCCAGCAGTTTAACGAGAGGCCTTGGCTACACCTTC.